Listed here are 8 T cell receptor beta chains from one sample, sequenced in a study of cytomegalovirus exposure and HLA in healthy donors. The PCR employed 60 Vbeta primers together with 13 Jbeta primers. Assay used: immunoSEQ multiplex PCR; TCRdb lists only in-frame clones, some missing. This repertoire shows 100,000 to 150,000 clones, roughly 76% found once; its top ten account for less than 15%. The sequencing sample was made of PBMCs. These receptors were taken from a woman aged 55-75 years in good health and CMV-seropositive.

The chain links TRBV11-2 to TRBJ1-1; D might be TRBD1 (5 bases). The CDR3 covers 13 residues. Germline CDR1 reads SGHAT; CDR2 reads FQNNGV. V was trimmed by 5 bases and J by 5 bases, leaving 12 bases between them. This CDR3 is CASSQTEGTEAFF. The CDR3 DNA reads as TGTGCCAGCAGCCAGACAGAAGGTACTGAAGCTTTCTTT.

This clone was detected once. This rearrangement joins TRBV6-4 to TRBJ2-5, with 7 bases matching TRBD2. The V gene's germline CDR1 is MRHNA and CDR2 SNTAGT. The CDR3 has 15 residues. With 6 bases clipped from V and 4 bases from J, the junction kept 11 bases outside the gene matches. The CDR3 protein is CASRERDYLGETQYF. CDR3 sequence (DNA): TGTGCCAGCAGGGAACGGGACTATTTGGGAGAGACCCAGTACTTC.

The V call is TRBV7-9, the J call TRBJ1-4, with D perhaps matching TRBD1 (6 bases). The ends were cut back, 4 bases at V and 1 base at J, with 19 bases in the middle. CDR1 SEHNR and CDR2 FQNEAQ come from the germline V gene (reference sequence). The CDR3 is made up of 18 amino acids. CDR3 residues: CASSSPFDRLLTNEKLFF. The CDR3 DNA reads as TGTGCCAGCAGCTCTCCGTTTGACAGGCTATTAACTAATGAAAAACTGTTTTTT.

V is TRBV11-2 and J is TRBJ2-1; 8 positions agree with TRBD1. The CDR3 sequence is 16 residues long. Trimming took 5 bases from V and 4 from J; bases not matched to a gene: 10. Germline V gene data show CDR1 as SGHAT and CDR2 as FQNNGV. The CDR3 is CASSNRRTGRYNEQFF. CDR3 bases: TGTGCCAGCAGCAACCGGAGGACAGGGAGGTACAATGAGCAGTTCTTC.

The V call is TRBV5-4, the J call TRBJ1-1, with TRBD1 matching over 9 bases. The CDR3 contains 16 residues. J lost 5 bases, V lost 0 bases, and 8 bases had no gene match. CDR1 is SGHNT and CDR2 is YYREEE in the germline V gene (reference sequence). The DNA of the CDR3 is TGTGCCAGCAGCTTGGACAGGGGGCGAAGGGGGACTGAAGCTTTCTTT. Protein: CASSLDRGRRGTEAFF.

The rearrangement joins TRBV5-1 to TRBJ1-1; D uncertain. Trimming removed 0 bases at V and 4 bases at J, with 7 bases between. Germline CDR1 SGHRS, CDR2 YFSETQ. The CDR3 totals 13 residues. CDR3 sequence: CASSLDSLTEAFF. For the CDR3, the DNA is TGCGCCAGCAGCTTGGACAGCCTCACTGAAGCTTTCTTT.

The gene calls are TRBV29-1 and TRBJ1-1; D gene ambiguous. The CDR3 runs 13 residues. The germline V gene encodes CDR1 SQVTM and CDR2 ANQGSEA. The V gene lost 5 bases and the J gene lost 0 bases, with 10 bases spanning the gap. This CDR3 is CSVSGLLNTEAFF. CDR3 coding DNA: TGCAGCGTTTCAGGACTGCTGAACACTGAAGCTTTCTTT.

The chain combines TRBV4-2 with TRBJ1-5; possible D gene TRBD1, 6 bases. Germline values: CDR1 LGHNA, CDR2 YNFKEQ. This CDR3 spans 13 amino acids. The V end was cut by 3 bases, the J end by 6 bases, with 9 bases between. CDR3 nucleotides: TGTGCCAGCAGCCAGGGGGGGCTTCAGCCCCAGCATTTT. Its protein product is CASSQGGLQPQHF.